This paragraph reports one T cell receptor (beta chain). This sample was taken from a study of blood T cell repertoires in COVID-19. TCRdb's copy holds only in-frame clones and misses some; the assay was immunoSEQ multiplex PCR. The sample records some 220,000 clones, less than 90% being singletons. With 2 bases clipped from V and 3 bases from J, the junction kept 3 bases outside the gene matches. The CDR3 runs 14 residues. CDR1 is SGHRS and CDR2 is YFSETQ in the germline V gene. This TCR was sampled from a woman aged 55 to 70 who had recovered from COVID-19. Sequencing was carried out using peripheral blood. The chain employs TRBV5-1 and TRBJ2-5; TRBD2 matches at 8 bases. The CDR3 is CASSLTAGEETQYF. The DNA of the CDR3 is TGCGCCAGCAGCTTAACAGCGGGGGAAGAGACCCAGTACTTC.